The source of this TCR beta chain is a study of OX40 agonist ivuxolimab in advanced cancers. Across the study: At 0.01 to 10 mg/kg, ivuxolimab was administered intravenously to patients every 2 weeks. Age averaged around 58 years (range roughly 23 to 90), and roughly 82% were male.

This table comes from immunoSEQ multiplex PCR, and its TCRdb copy is limited to in-frame clones, with some not included. Of 69,000 or so clones in the sample, around 80% are singletons; the top ten hold less than 7.5%. The CDR3 consists of 11 residues. V gave up 0 bases and J gave up 6 bases, with 2 bases separating them. The germline CDR1 and CDR2 sequences are SEHNR and FQNEAQ (reference sequence). Sampled blood was obtained at baseline, cycle 4 day 1, and cycle 7 day 1. This specimen consisted of CD4+ or CD8+ T cells sorted from blood, obtained in a trial of the OX40 agonist ivuxolimab. The clonotype was recovered from an adult with an advanced solid tumor such as melanoma, head and neck, liver or kidney cancer. The chain links TRBV7-9 to TRBJ1-1; no firm D call. The CDR3 coding sequence is TGTGCCAGCAGCTTAGCGGCTGAAGCTTTCTTT. This gives the protein CASSLAAEAFF. The variable domain in full, completed from reference TRBV7-9 and TRBJ1-1, reads DTGVSQNPRHKITKRGQNVTFRCDPISEHNRLYWYRQTLGQGPEFLTYFQNEAQLEKSRLLSDRFSAERPKGSFSTLEIQRTEQGDSAMYLCASSLAAEAFFGQGTRLTVV.